Below are 18 T cell receptor beta chains sequenced from a single sample in a study of cytomegalovirus exposure and HLA in healthy donors. It was with 60 Vbeta and 13 Jbeta primers that the PCR ran. Sequencing used immunoSEQ multiplex PCR; TCRdb keeps in-frame clones, though not all of them. The sample includes 130,000 or so clones, 75% to 85% of them seen just once. The specimen was PBMCs. These receptors all come from a woman in her forties or fifties in good health and CMV-seropositive.

The chain couples TRBV9 to TRBJ2-2; D unresolved. Trimming removed 2 bases from V and 2 bases from J, with 7 bases in between. The CDR3 contains 14 residues. The germline V gene has CDR1 SGDLS and CDR2 YYNGEE. The CDR3 is CASSVIGNTGELFF. Here the CDR3 DNA reads TGTGCCAGCAGCGTCATCGGTAACACCGGGGAGCTGTTTTTT.

This clone was detected only a few times. The chain uses TRBV10-3 and TRBJ1-3, with D unresolved. Trimming pared 0 bases from V and 9 bases from J, leaving 9 bases between. The CDR3 spans 13 residues. In germline, CDR1 is ENHRY, CDR2 SYGVKD. The CDR3 DNA sequence: TGTGCCATCAGTGAGTCGGGCATAGGCACCATATATTTT. Protein product: CAISESGIGTIYF.

The V call is TRBV6-5, the J call TRBJ1-3, with unresolved D. The length of the CDR3 is 14 residues. V was pared by 0 bases and J by 4 bases, with 7 bases between. Germline lookup yields CDR1 MNHEY and CDR2 SVGAGI. The CDR3 here is CASSYSESGNTIYF. In DNA form, the CDR3 reads TGTGCCAGCAGTTACTCAGAGTCCGGAAACACCATATATTTT.

The genes are TRBV9 and TRBJ2-1; D gene ambiguous. The CDR3 totals 13 residues. Trimming shortened V by 0 bases and J by 9 bases, and 10 bases separated the two germline ends. Germline CDR1 reads SGDLS; CDR2 reads YYNGEE. CDR3 bases: TGTGCCAGCAGCGTAGAAATGGGCTCTGAGCAGTTCTTC. Protein sequence: CASSVEMGSEQFF.

This chain uses TRBV13 with TRBJ2-3, with 12 positions matching TRBD2. Germline values: CDR1 PRHDT, CDR2 FYEKMQ (reference sequence). J was trimmed by 7 bases and V by 1 base; bases with no gene match: 3. The CDR3 has 15 residues. Here the CDR3 reads CASSLVLAGGHTQYF. CDR3 nucleotides: TGTGCCAGCAGCTTAGTACTAGCGGGGGGCCATACGCAGTATTTT.

The V gene is TRBV27, the J gene TRBJ2-7; 9 positions agree with TRBD1. Trimming took 8 bases from V and 7 from J; bases not matched to a gene: 12. There are 14 residues in the CDR3. Germline CDR1 and CDR2: MNHEY and SMNVEV (reference sequence). CDR3 nucleotides: TGTGCCAGCTGTGGGGGGACAGGGCTGGGGGAGCAGTACTTC. This sequence encodes CASCGGTGLGEQYF.

The V call is TRBV6-5, the J call TRBJ1-1; 7 bases align to TRBD1. V lost 10 bases to trimming and J lost 0 bases; unmatched junction nucleotides: 11. In germline, CDR1 is MNHEY, CDR2 SVGAGI. This CDR3 is built from 15 residues. CDR3 amino acids: CATQRAGTVNTEAFF. CDR3 sequence (DNA): TGTGCCACCCAAAGAGCCGGGACAGTGAACACTGAAGCTTTCTTT.

V usage is TRBV5-4 and J usage is TRBJ2-7; 7 bases are shared with TRBD1. This CDR3 contains 14 residues. Germline CDR1 SGHNT, CDR2 YYREEE (reference sequence). J gave up 4 bases and V 4 bases, and 8 bases lay outside the gene matches. CDR3 DNA sequence: TGTGCCAGCAGCCCGGACAGGCCTCCGTACGAGCAGTACTTC. Its translation is CASSPDRPPYEQYF.

This chain uses TRBV4-2 with TRBJ2-1; D gene ambiguous. The CDR3 is 19 amino acids. Per germline, CDR1 LGHNA and CDR2 YNFKEQ. Trimming pared 4 bases from V and 0 bases from J, leaving 22 bases between. CDR3 protein: CASSPRSAVTSRSYNEQFF. CDR3 DNA sequence: TGTGCCAGCAGCCCCCGGAGTGCCGTTACCTCGCGCTCCTACAATGAGCAGTTCTTC.

In DNA form, the CDR3 reads TGTGCCAGCAGCTTACCAGGGGGCATAAACACCGGGGAGCTGTTTTTT. As protein: CASSLPGGINTGELFF. J is TRBJ2-2 and V is TRBV5-5; 8 bases match TRBD1. This CDR3 is built from 16 residues. The V gene's germline CDR1 is SGHKS and CDR2 YYEKEE (reference sequence). With V trimmed by 2 bases and J by 2 bases, 5 bases remained unmatched.

V usage is TRBV5-4 and J usage is TRBJ2-3, with 8 bases matching TRBD1. The CDR3 consists of 16 residues. The germline gives CDR1 SGHNT, CDR2 YYREEE (reference sequence). V lost 0 bases to trimming and J lost 6 bases; unmatched junction nucleotides: 9. CDR3 sequence reads: CASSLALGQGTDTQYF. In DNA form, the CDR3 reads TGTGCCAGCAGCTTGGCGCTCGGACAGGGAACGGATACGCAGTATTTT. The full variable domain, rest sourced from reference TRBV5-4 and TRBJ2-3, is ETGVTQSPTHLIKTRGQQVTLRCSSQSGHNTVSWYQQALGQGPQFIFQYYREEENGRGNFPPRFSGLQFPNYSSELNVNALELDDSALYLCASSLALGQGTDTQYFGPGTRLTVL.

The chain is built from TRBV7-3 and TRBJ1-5; D gene ambiguous. Trimming took off 0 bases at V and 7 bases at J, with 7 bases between the two ends. Per germline, CDR1 SGHTA and CDR2 FQGTGA. The CDR3 extends over 13 amino acids. CDR3 loop: CASSLTPEQPQHF. CDR3 DNA: TGTGCCAGCAGCTTAACGCCAGAACAGCCCCAGCATTTT.

This clone was detected a few times. The J gene is TRBJ2-7, the V gene TRBV7-9; 11 bases line up with TRBD1. V trimming: 3 bases; J trimming: 7 bases; junction bases outside the gene matches: 8. The germline V gene has CDR1 SEHNR and CDR2 FQNEAQ (reference sequence). The CDR3 totals 15 residues. The CDR3 reads CASSFGTGGPGEQYF. As DNA, the CDR3 is TGTGCCAGCAGCTTTGGGACAGGGGGTCCGGGTGAGCAGTACTTC.

The rearrangement uses TRBV6-5 and TRBJ2-7; the D gene is possibly TRBD2 (6 bases). Germline-derived CDR1 and CDR2 are MNHEY and SVGAGI. Trimming removed 4 bases from V and 3 bases from J, with 13 bases in between. This CDR3 is 14 amino acids long. DNA for the CDR3: TGTGCCAGCAGTTTTAACGACGGGAGCTACGAGCAGTACTTC. Its translation is CASSFNDGSYEQYF.

This sequence joins TRBV30 and TRBJ1-3; D not resolved. The CDR3 covers 13 residues. Trimming removed 2 bases from V and 7 bases from J, with 12 bases in between. CDR1 is GTSNPN, CDR2 SVGIG, per germline (reference sequence). The CDR3 bases are TGTGCCTGGAGTCCCGGAGATTGGAACACCATATATTTT. Translation: CAWSPGDWNTIYF.

The CDR3 spells CASSPRLAGNTGELFF. As DNA, the CDR3 is TGTGCCAGCAGCCCACGACTAGCGGGGAACACCGGGGAGCTGTTTTTT. The chain combines TRBV9 with TRBJ2-2; 10 bases align to TRBD2. CDR3 size: 16 residues. CDR1 and CDR2 (germline): SGDLS, YYNGEE. Trimming at V came to 4 bases and at J to 1 base, leaving 4 bases not matched to a gene.

This chain joins TRBV30 and TRBJ1-3; D unclear. The germline CDR1 and CDR2 sequences are GTSNPN and SVGIG (reference sequence). V was pared by 1 base and J by 4 bases, with 5 bases between. The CDR3 loop spans 12 amino acids. The CDR3 bases are TGTGCCTGGAGTGGGCTGGGAAACACCATATATTTT. Translation gives CAWSGLGNTIYF.

The CDR3 sequence: CASSFGSSSYNEQFF. The CDR3 DNA sequence: TGTGCCAGCAGCTTCGGGTCGAGCTCCTACAATGAGCAGTTCTTC. The chain uses TRBV7-6 and TRBJ2-1; D is ambiguous. CDR3 size: 15 residues. V lost 3 bases, J lost 0 bases, and 9 bases lay in between. Germline lookup yields CDR1 SGHVS and CDR2 FNYEAQ. Supplemented by reference TRBV7-6 and TRBJ2-1, the full variable domain reads GAGVSQSPRYKVTKRGQDVALRCDPISGHVSLYWYRQALGQGPEFLTYFNYEAQQDKSGLPNDRFSAERPEGSISTLTIQRTEQRDSAMYRCASSFGSSSYNEQFFGPGTRLTVL.